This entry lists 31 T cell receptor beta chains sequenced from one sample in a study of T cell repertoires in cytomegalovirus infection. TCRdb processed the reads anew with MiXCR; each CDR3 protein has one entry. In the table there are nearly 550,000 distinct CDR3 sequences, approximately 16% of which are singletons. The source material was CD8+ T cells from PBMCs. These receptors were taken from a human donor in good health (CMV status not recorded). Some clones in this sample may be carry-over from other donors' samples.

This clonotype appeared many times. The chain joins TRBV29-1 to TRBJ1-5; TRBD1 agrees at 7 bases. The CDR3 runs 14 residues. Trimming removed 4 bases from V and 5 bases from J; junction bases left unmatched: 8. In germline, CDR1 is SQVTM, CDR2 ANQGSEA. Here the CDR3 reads CSVGTGDHDQPQHF. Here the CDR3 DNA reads TGCAGCGTTGGTACAGGGGATCACGATCAGCCCCAGCATTTT. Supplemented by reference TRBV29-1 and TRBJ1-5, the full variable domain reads SAVISQKPSRDICQRGTSLTIQCQVDSQVTMMFWYRQQPGQSLTLIATANQGSEATYESGFVIDKFPISRPNLTFSTLTVSNMSPEDSSIYLCSVGTGDHDQPQHFGDGTRLSIL.

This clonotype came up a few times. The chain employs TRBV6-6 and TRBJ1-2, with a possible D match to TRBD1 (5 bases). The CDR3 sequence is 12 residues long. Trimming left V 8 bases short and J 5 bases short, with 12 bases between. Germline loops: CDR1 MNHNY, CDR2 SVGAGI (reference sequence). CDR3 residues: CASGTPVYGYTF. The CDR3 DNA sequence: TGTGCCAGCGGGACCCCGGTGTATGGCTACACCTTC.

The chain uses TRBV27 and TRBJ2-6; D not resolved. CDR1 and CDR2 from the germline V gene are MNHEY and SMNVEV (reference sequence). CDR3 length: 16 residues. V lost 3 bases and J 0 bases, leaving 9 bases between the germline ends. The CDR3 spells CASSFSSPSGANVLTF. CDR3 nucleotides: TGTGCCAGCAGTTTTAGTTCCCCCTCTGGGGCCAACGTCCTGACTTTC.

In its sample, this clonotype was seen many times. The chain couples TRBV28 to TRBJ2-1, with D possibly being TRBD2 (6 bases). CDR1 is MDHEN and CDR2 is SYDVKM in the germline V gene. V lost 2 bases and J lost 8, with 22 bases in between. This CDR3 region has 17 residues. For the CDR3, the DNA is TGTGCCAGCAGTTTACCAGAGAAGGGACTTAGTTGGGATGAGCAGTTCTTC. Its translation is CASSLPEKGLSWDEQFF.

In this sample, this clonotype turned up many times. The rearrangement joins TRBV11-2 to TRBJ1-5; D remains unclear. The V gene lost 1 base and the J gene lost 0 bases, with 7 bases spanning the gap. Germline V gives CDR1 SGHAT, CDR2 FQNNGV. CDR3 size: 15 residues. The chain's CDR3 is CASSLGSYSNQPQHF. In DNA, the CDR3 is TGTGCCAGCAGCTTAGGCTCCTATAGCAATCAGCCCCAGCATTTT.

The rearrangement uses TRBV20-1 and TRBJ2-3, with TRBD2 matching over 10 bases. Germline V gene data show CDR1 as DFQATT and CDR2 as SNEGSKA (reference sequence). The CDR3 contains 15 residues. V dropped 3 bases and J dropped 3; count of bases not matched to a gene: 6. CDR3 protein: CSARKLAGETDTQYF. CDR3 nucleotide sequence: TGCAGTGCTAGGAAGCTAGCGGGAGAGACAGATACGCAGTATTTT.

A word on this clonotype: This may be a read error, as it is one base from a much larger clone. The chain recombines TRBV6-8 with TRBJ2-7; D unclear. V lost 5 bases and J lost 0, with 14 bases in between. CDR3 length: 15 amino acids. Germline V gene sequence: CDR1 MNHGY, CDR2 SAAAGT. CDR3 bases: TGTGCCAGCAGTCACACGTCAACCTACTCCTACGAGCAGTACTTC. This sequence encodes CASSHTSTYSYEQYF.

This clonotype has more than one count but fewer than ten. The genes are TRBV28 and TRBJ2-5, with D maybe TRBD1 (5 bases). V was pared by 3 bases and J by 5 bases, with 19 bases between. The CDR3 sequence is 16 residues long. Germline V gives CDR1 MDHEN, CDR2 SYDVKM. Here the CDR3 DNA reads TGTGCCAGCAGTTTCTTGAGACAGAACCCGACGGAGACCCAGTACTTC. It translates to CASSFLRQNPTETQYF.

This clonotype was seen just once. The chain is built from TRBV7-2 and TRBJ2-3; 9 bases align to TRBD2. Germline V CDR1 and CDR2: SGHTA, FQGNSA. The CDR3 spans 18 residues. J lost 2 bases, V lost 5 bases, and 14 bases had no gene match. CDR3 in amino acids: CASSLVGGGGGFTDTQYF. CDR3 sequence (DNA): TGTGCCAGCAGCCTAGTTGGTGGCGGGGGGGGCTTCACAGATACGCAGTATTTT.

CDR3 loop: CASSLGKGRYEQYF. CDR3 bases: TGTGCCAGCAGCTTAGGTAAAGGGAGGTACGAGCAGTACTTC. This sequence joins TRBV7-7 and TRBJ2-7, with a possible D match to TRBD2 (6 bases). CDR1 is SSHAT and CDR2 is FNYEAQ in the germline V gene (reference sequence). CDR3 length: 14 residues. V gave up 1 base and J gave up 4 bases, with 11 bases separating them.

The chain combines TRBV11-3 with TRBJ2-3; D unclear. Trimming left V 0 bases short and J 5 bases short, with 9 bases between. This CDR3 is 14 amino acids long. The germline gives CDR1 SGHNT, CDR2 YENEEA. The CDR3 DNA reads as TGTGCCAGCAGCTTAGATCCCCTCGAAGATACGCAGTATTTT. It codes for CASSLDPLEDTQYF. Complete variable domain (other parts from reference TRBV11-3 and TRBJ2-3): EAGVVQSPRYKIIEKKQPVAFWCNPISGHNTLYWYLQNLGQGPELLIRYENEEAVDDSQLPKDRFSAERLKGVDSTLKIQPAELGDSAVYLCASSLDPLEDTQYFGPGTRLTVL.

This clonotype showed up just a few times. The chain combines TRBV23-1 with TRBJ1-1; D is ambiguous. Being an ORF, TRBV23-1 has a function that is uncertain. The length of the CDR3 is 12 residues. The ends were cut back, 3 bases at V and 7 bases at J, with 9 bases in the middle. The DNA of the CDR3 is TGCGCCAGCAGTCACCTCTGCTATGAAGCTTTCTTT. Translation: CASSHLCYEAFF.

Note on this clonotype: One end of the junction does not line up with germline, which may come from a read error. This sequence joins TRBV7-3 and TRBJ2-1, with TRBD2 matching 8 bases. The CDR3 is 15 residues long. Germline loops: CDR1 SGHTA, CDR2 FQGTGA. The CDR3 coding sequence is TGTGCCAGCAGCCCTGGGGCGGGGGGCTACAATGTGCAGTTCTTC. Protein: CASSPGAGGYNVQFF.

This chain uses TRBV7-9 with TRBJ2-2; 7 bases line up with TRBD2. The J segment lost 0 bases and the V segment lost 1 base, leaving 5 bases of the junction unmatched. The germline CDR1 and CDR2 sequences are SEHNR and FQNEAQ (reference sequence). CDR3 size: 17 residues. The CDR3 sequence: CASSLELAPTNTGELFF. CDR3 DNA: TGTGCCAGCAGCTTAGAACTAGCGCCCACGAACACCGGGGAGCTGTTTTTT.

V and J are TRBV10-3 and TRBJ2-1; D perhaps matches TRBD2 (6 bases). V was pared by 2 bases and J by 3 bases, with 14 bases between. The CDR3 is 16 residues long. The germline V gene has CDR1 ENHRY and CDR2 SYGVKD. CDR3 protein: CAISERPLAVYNEQFF. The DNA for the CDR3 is TGTGCCATCAGTGAGCGGCCACTAGCAGTCTACAATGAGCAGTTCTTC.

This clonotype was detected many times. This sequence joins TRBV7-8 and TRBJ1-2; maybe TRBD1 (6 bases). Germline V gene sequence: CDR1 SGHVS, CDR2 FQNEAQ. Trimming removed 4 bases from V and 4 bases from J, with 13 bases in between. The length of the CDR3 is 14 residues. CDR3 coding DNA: TGTGCCAGCAGCTCACAGGGCCACCGCTATGGCTACACCTTC. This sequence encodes CASSSQGHRYGYTF.

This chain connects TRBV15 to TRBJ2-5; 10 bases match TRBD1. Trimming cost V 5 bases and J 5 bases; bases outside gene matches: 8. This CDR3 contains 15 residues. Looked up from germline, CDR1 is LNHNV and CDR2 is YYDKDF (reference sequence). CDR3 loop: CATSRRDRGLETQYF. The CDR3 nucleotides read TGTGCCACCAGCCGCCGGGACAGGGGTCTGGAGACCCAGTACTTC.

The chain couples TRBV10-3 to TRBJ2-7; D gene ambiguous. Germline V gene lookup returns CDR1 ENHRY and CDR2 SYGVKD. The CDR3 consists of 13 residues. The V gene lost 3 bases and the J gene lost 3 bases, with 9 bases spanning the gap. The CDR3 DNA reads TGTGCCATCAGTGAAGCCCCGGACTACGAGCAGTACTTC. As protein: CAISEAPDYEQYF.

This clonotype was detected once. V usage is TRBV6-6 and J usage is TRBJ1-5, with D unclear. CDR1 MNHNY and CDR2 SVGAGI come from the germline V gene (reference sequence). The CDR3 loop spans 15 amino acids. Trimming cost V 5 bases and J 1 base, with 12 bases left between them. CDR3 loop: CASSHGVGSNQPQHF. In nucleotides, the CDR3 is TGTGCCAGCAGTCACGGGGTAGGCAGCAATCAGCCCCAGCATTTT.

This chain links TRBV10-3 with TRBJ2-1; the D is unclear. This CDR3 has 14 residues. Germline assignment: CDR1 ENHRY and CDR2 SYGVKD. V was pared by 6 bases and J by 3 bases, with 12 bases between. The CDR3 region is CAIRGEGVYNEQFF. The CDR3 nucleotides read TGTGCCATCAGAGGCGAAGGAGTCTACAATGAGCAGTTCTTC.

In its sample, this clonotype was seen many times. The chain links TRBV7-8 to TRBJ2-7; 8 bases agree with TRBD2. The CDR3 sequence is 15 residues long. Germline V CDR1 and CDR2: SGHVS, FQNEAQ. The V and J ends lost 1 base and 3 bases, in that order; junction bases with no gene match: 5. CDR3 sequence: CASSLGTGGGYEQYF. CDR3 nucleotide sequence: TGTGCCAGCAGCTTAGGGACGGGGGGGGGCTACGAGCAGTACTTC. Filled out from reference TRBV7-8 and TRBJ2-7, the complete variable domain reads GAGVSQSPRYKVAKRGQDVALRCDPISGHVSLFWYQQALGQGPEFLTYFQNEAQLDKSGLPSDRFFAERPEGSVSTLKIQRTQQEDSAVYLCASSLGTGGGYEQYFGPGTRLTVT.

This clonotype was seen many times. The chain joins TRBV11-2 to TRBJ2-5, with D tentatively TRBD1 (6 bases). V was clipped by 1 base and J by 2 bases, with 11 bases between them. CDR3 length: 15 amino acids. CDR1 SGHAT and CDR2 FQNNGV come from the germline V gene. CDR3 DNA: TGTGCCAGCAGCTTAGTGAAGGGGGTTCAAGAGACCCAGTACTTC. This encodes CASSLVKGVQETQYF. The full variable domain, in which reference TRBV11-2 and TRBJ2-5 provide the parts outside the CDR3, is EAGVAQSPRYKIIEKRQSVAFWCNPISGHATLYWYQQILGQGPKLLIQFQNNGVVDDSQLPKDRFSAERLKGVDSTLKIQPAKLEDSAVYLCASSLVKGVQETQYFGPGTRLLVL.

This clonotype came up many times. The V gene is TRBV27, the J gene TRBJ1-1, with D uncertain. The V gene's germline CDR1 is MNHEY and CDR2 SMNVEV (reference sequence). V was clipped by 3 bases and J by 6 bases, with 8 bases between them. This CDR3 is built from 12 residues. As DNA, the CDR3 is TGTGCCAGCAGTTTCACTGGGTCTGAAGCTTTCTTT. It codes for CASSFTGSEAFF.

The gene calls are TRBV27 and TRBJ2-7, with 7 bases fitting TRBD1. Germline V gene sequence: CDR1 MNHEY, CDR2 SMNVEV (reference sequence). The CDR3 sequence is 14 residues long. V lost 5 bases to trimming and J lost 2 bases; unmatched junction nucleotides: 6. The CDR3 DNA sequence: TGTGCCAGCAGTCATGGGACAGCTACCTACGAGCAGTACTTC. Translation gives CASSHGTATYEQYF.

CDR3 in amino acids: CATSRVGTEGSDEQFF. The CDR3 DNA is TGTGCCACCAGCAGAGTCGGGACCGAGGGGTCCGATGAGCAGTTCTTC. This chain links TRBV15 with TRBJ2-1; D may match TRBD1 or TRBD2 (5 bases each). From germline, CDR1 is LNHNV and CDR2 YYDKDF (reference sequence). Trimming took off 1 base at V and 8 bases at J, with 18 bases between the two ends. This CDR3 has 16 residues.

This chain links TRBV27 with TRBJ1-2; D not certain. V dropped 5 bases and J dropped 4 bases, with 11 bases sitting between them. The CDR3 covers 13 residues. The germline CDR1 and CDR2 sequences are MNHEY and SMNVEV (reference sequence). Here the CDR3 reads CASSLSVFYGYTF. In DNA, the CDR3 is TGTGCCAGCAGTCTTAGCGTCTTCTATGGCTACACCTTC.

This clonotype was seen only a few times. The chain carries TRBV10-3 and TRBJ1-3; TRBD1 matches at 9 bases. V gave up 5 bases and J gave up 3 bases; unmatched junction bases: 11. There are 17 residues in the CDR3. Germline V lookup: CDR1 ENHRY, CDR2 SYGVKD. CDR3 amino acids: CAISKWDRAVNGNTIYF. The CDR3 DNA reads TGTGCCATCAGTAAATGGGACAGGGCGGTAAATGGAAACACCATATATTTT.

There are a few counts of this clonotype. CDR3 coding DNA: TGTGCCATCAGGACAGGGGGCCACCCCTACGAGCAGTACTTC. Its translation is CAIRTGGHPYEQYF. The J gene is TRBJ2-7, the V gene TRBV10-3, with TRBD1 identical over 10 bases. The junction had 4 bases not matched to a gene; V was cut back by 6 bases and J by 2 bases. Germline CDR1 ENHRY, CDR2 SYGVKD. CDR3 length equals 14 residues.

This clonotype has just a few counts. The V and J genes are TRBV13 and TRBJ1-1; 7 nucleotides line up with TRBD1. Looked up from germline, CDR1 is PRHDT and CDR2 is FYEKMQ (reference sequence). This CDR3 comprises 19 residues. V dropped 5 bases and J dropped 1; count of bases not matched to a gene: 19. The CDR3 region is CASSRSTYREGQPNTEAFF. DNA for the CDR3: TGTGCCAGCAGCCGAAGTACATACCGTGAGGGACAGCCGAACACTGAAGCTTTCTTT.

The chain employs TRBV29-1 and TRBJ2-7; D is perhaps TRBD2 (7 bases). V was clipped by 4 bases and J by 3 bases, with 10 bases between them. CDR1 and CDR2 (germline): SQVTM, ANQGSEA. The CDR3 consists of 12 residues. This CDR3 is CSVGEGVYEQYF. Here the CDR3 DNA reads TGCAGCGTTGGGGAGGGGGTCTACGAGCAGTACTTC.

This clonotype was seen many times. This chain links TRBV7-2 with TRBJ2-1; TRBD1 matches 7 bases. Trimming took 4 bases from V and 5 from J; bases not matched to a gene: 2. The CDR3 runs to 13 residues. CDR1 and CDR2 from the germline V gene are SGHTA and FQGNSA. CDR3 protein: CASSSGQNNEQFF. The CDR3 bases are TGTGCCAGCAGCTCGGGACAGAACAATGAGCAGTTCTTC.